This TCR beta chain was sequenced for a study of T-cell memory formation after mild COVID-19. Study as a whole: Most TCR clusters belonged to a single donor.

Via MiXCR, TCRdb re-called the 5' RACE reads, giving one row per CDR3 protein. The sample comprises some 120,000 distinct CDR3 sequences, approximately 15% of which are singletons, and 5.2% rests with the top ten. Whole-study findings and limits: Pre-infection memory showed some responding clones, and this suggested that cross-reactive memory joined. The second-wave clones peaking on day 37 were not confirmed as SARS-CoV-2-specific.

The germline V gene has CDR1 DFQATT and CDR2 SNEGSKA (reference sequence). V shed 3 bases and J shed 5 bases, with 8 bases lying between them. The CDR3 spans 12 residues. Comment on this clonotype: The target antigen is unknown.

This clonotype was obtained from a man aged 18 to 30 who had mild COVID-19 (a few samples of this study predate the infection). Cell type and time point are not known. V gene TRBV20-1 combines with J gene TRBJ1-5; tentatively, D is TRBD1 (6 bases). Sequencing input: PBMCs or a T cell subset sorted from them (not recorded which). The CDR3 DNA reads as TGCAGTGCTAGTGAGGGGGATCAGCCCCAGCATTTT. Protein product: CSASEGDQPQHF.